Described below is a single T cell receptor beta chain sequence and its context. Its specificity is not known. The data were produced by immunoSEQ multiplex PCR, yet TCRdb's version contains in-frame clones alone and is incomplete. The sample contains approximately 100,000 clones, about 87% of which appear only once. Germline V gives CDR1 MNHEY, CDR2 SVGEGT. V gave up 0 bases and J gave up 3 bases; unmatched junction bases: 8. This CDR3 spans 16 amino acids. The sample is drawn from a study of T cell responses to AZD1222 COVID-19 vaccine. About the study: Pooled samples include second doses given at about 4 or 12 weeks. Overall study findings and caveats: In a largely white British group with more females than males, clonal diversity was possibly underestimated. Repertoire sampling happened only post peak T cell response. Variant regions that are unmutated are reportedly the target of nearly half of spike-specific TCRs.

This sequence joins TRBV6-2 or TRBV6-3 and TRBJ2-7; TRBD1 matches at 7 bases. This clonotype originated in an adult in good health. Sequences were derived from peripheral blood, sampled on day 0 of AZD1222 vaccination. CDR3 in DNA: TGTGCCAGCAGTTACTCTTACAGGGGATCAGGCTACGAGCAGTACTTC. Residues: CASSYSYRGSGYEQYF.